A selection of T cell receptor beta chains follows, all from one sample in a study of blood T cell repertoires in COVID-19. Data came from immunoSEQ multiplex PCR; TCRdb stores just in-frame clones and leaves some out. The data show some 340,000 clones, with 70% to 90% seen just once and roughly 5.3% held by the top ten. What was sequenced was PBMCs or T cells enriched from blood (not recorded which). These receptors originate from a woman in her thirties who had recovered from COVID-19. Both conserved end residues are part of each CDR3. The D gene is left open where the match is weak. Clone size appears in some rows only: once, few, many, or a class for an expanded clone.

J gene: TRBJ2-7; D gene: .; V gene: TRBV6-2/TRBV6-3; clone size: .; CDR3 DNA: TGTGCCAGCAGCTCAACAGGGCCCTACGAGCAGTACTTC; CDR3 protein: CASSSTGPYEQYF
J gene: TRBJ2-7; D gene: .; V gene: TRBV9; clone size: .; CDR3 DNA: TGTGCCAGCAGCGTAGAGGCAGGGAATTTCTACGAGCAGTACTTC; CDR3 protein: CASSVEAGNFYEQYF
J gene: TRBJ1-2; D gene: TRBD1; V gene: TRBV15; clone size: once; CDR3 DNA: TGTGCCACCCGGGACAGACCCTATGGCTACACCTTC; CDR3 protein: CATRDRPYGYTF
J gene: TRBJ1-1; D gene: .; V gene: TRBV11-2; clone size: .; CDR3 DNA: TGTGCCAGCAGCTTTGGGACAACGAACACTGAAGCTTTCTTT; CDR3 protein: CASSFGTTNTEAFF
J gene: TRBJ2-7; D gene: TRBD2; V gene: TRBV28; clone size: few; CDR3 DNA: TGTGCCAGCAACATACTAGCGGGCAAGAACGAGCAGTACTTC; CDR3 protein: CASNILAGKNEQYF
J gene: TRBJ2-3; D gene: .; V gene: TRBV19; clone size: .; CDR3 DNA: TGTGCCAGTAGTATTCAGGGGTCTGACACAGATACGCAGTATTTT; CDR3 protein: CASSIQGSDTDTQYF
J gene: TRBJ1-2; D gene: .; V gene: TRBV6-4; clone size: .; CDR3 DNA: TGTGCCAGCAGTGACACGCCCCAGGGGTTAAGTGGCTACACCTTC; CDR3 protein: CASSDTPQGLSGYTF
J gene: TRBJ2-3; D gene: .; V gene: TRBV5-1; clone size: .; CDR3 DNA: TGCGCCAGCAGCTTACCCTCCGGGGATACGCAGTATTTT; CDR3 protein: CASSLPSGDTQYF
J gene: TRBJ1-1; D gene: .; V gene: TRBV30; clone size: .; CDR3 DNA: TGTGCCTGGAGGATGACAGTCACAATAAACACTGAAGCTTTCTTT; CDR3 protein: CAWRMTVTINTEAFF
J gene: TRBJ1-2; D gene: TRBD1; V gene: TRBV18; clone size: .; CDR3 DNA: TGTGCCAGCTCACCCGACAGGGAAGGCTACACCTTC; CDR3 protein: CASSPDREGYTF
J gene: TRBJ2-6; D gene: .; V gene: TRBV28; clone size: .; CDR3 DNA: TGTGCCAGCAATTCACCGGGTGCGGGGGCCAACGTCCTGACTTTC; CDR3 protein: CASNSPGAGANVLTF
J gene: TRBJ2-7; D gene: .; V gene: TRBV29-1; clone size: .; CDR3 DNA: TGCAGCGCGGGGGATACAGGTCGGAGCTCCTACGAGCAGTACTTC; CDR3 protein: CSAGDTGRSSYEQYF
J gene: TRBJ2-2; D gene: TRBD2; V gene: TRBV28; clone size: .; CDR3 DNA: TGTGCCAGCAGTTTGGCGGGGGGGTTTACGGTCGGGGAGCTGTTTTTT; CDR3 protein: CASSLAGGFTVGELFF
J gene: TRBJ2-1; D gene: .; V gene: TRBV5-1; clone size: .; CDR3 DNA: TGCGCCAGCAGCCCGTCAGGCAGCTCCTACAATGAGCAGTTCTTC; CDR3 protein: CASSPSGSSYNEQFF
J gene: TRBJ2-1; D gene: .; V gene: TRBV9; clone size: .; CDR3 DNA: TGTGCCAGCAGCGTAGAGTGGCCCAGGGTCTATGAGCAGTTCTTC; CDR3 protein: CASSVEWPRVYEQFF
J gene: TRBJ1-1; D gene: .; V gene: TRBV18; clone size: .; CDR3 DNA: TGTGCCAGCTCATTCGGACAGTTACCCAACACTGAAGCTTTCTTT; CDR3 protein: CASSFGQLPNTEAFF
J gene: TRBJ1-6; D gene: .; V gene: TRBV7-2; clone size: .; CDR3 DNA: TGTGCCAGCAGCGTTGTCCAGAATTCACCCCTCCACTTT; CDR3 protein: CASSVVQNSPLHF
J gene: TRBJ1-2; D gene: TRBD1; V gene: TRBV28; clone size: many; CDR3 DNA: TGTGCCAGCAGTTCGCCGGGACAGGCCTATGGCTACACCTTC; CDR3 protein: CASSSPGQAYGYTF
J gene: TRBJ1-5; D gene: .; V gene: TRBV5-8; clone size: .; CDR3 DNA: TGTGCCAGCAGCTTGTTCAGGGGCGCGGGGCCCCAGCATTTT; CDR3 protein: CASSLFRGAGPQHF
J gene: TRBJ1-6; D gene: .; V gene: TRBV4-3; clone size: .; CDR3 DNA: TGCGCCAGCAGCCAAGAGGCCAGCTATAATTCACCCCTCCACTTT; CDR3 protein: CASSQEASYNSPLHF